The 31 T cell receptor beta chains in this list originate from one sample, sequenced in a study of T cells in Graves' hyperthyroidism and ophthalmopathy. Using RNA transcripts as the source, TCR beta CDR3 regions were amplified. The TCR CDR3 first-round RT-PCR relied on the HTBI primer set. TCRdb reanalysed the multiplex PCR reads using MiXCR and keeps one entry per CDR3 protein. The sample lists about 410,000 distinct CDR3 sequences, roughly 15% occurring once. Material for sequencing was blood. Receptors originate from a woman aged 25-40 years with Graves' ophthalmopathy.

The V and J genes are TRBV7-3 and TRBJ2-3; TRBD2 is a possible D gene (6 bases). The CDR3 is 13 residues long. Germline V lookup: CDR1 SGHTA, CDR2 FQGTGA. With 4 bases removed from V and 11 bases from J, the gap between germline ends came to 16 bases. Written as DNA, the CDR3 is TGTGCCAGCAGCTCAAGACTAGAGGGTAGGCAGTATTTT. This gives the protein CASSSRLEGRQYF.

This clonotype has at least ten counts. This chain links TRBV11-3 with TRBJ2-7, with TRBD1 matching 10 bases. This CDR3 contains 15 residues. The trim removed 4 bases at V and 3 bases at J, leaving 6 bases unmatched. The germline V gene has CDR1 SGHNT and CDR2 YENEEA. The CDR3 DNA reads TGTGCCAGCAGCTCCGAGTGGGACAGGGGCTACGAGCAGTACTTC. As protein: CASSSEWDRGYEQYF.

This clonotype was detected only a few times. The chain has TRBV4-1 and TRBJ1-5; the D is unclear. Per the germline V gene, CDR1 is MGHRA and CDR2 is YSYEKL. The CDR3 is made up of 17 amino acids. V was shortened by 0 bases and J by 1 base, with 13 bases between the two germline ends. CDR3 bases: TGCGCCAGCAGCCAAGAAGGGTCCGGGTGGAGCAATCAGCCCCAGCATTTT. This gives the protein CASSQEGSGWSNQPQHF.

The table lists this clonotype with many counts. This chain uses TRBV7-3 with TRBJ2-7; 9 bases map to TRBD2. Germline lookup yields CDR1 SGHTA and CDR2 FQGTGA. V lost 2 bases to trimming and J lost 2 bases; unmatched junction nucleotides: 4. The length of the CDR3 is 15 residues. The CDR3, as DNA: TGTGCCAGCAGCTTACGCGGGGGGGAAACCTACGAGCAGTACTTC. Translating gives CASSLRGGETYEQYF.

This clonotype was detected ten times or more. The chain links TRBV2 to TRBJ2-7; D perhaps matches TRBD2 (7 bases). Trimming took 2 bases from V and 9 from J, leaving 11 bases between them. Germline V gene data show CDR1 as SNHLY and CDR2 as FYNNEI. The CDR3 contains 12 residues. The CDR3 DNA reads TGTGCCAGCAGTGAAAGGGGGGGGGTGCAGTACTTC. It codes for CASSERGGVQYF.

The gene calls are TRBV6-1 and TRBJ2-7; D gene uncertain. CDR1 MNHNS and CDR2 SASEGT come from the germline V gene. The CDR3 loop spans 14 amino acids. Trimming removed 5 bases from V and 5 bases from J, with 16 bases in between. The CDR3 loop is CASSIAVGWDEQYF. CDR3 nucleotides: TGTGCCAGCAGTATAGCTGTCGGCTGGGACGAGCAGTACTTC.

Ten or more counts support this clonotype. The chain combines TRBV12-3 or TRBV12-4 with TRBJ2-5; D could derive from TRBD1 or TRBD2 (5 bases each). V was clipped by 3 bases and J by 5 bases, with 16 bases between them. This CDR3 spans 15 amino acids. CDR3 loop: CASSFGVGGDETQYF. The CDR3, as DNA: TGTGCCAGCAGTTTCGGGGTTGGGGGAGACGAGACCCAGTACTTC.

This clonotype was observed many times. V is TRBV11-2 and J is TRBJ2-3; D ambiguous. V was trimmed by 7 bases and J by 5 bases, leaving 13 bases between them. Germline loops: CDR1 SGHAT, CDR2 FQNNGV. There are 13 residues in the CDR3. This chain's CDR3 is CASNRQQEDTQYF. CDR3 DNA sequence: TGTGCCAGCAACCGTCAACAAGAAGATACGCAGTATTTT.

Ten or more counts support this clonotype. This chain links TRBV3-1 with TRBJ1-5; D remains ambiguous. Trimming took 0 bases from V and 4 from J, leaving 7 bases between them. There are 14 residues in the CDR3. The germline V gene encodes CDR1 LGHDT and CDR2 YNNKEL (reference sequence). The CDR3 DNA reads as TGTGCCAGCAGCCAAGATTTAAGGAATCAGCCCCAGCATTTT. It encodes CASSQDLRNQPQHF.

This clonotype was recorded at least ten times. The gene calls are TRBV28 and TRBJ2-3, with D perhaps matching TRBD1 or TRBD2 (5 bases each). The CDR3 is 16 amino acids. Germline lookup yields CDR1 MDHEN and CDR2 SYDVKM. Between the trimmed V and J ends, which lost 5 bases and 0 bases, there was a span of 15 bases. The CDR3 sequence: CASSRGTFRSTDTQYF. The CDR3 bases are TGTGCCAGCAGTCGGGGCACTTTTCGGAGCACAGATACGCAGTATTTT.

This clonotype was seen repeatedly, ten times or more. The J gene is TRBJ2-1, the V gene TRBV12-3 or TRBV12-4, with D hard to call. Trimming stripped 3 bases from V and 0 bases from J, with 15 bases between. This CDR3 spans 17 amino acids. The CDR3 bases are TGTGCCAGCAGTTTGGTTCGAGACACCCGCTCCTACAATGAGCAGTTCTTC. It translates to CASSLVRDTRSYNEQFF.

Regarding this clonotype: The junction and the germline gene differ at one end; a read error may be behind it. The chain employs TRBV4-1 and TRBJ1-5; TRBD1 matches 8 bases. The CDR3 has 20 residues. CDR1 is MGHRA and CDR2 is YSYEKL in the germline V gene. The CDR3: CARSQPNRGFWPDAEVPQHF. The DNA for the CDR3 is TGCGCCAGAAGCCAACCGAACAGGGGGTTCTGGCCGGACGCGGAGGTGCCCCAGCATTTT.

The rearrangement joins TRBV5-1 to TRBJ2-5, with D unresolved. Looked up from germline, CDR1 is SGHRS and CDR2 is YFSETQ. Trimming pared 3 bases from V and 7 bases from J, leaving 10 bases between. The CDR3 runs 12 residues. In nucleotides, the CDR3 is TGCGCCAGCAGCTGGGAAGAAGGGACCCAGTACTTC. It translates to CASSWEEGTQYF.

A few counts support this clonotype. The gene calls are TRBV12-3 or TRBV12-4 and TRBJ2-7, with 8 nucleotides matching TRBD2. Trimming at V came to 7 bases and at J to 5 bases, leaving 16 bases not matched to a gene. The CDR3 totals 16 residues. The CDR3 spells CASTHYSGLGSHEQYF. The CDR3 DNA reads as TGTGCCAGCACCCATTACTCGGGACTAGGTTCCCACGAGCAGTACTTC.

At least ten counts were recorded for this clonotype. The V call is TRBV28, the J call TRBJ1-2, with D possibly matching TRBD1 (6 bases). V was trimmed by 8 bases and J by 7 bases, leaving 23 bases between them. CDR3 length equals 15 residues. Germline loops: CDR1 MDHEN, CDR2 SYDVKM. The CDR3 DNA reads TGTGCCAGCGCCCCTAACCCGGGGGCGGTTGGTGGCTACACCTTC. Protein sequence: CASAPNPGAVGGYTF.

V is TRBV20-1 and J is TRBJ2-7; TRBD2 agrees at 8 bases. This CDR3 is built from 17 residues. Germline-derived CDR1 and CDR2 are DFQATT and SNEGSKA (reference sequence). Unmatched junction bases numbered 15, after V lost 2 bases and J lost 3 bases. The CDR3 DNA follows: TGCAGTGCTAGAAGAGCGGGGGTTATCTCTGGGTTCTACGAGCAGTACTTC. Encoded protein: CSARRAGVISGFYEQYF.

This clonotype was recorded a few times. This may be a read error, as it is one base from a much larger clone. The CDR3 sequence: CASGFPGTAAEAFF. The CDR3 coding sequence is TGTGCTAGTGGTTTCCCTGGGACAGCCGCTGAAGCTTTCTTT. This chain connects TRBV12-5 to TRBJ1-1, with 7 bases that match TRBD1. Germline loops: CDR1 LGHNT, CDR2 FRNRAP. This CDR3 region has 14 residues. J lost 6 bases, V lost 3 bases, and 7 bases had no gene match.

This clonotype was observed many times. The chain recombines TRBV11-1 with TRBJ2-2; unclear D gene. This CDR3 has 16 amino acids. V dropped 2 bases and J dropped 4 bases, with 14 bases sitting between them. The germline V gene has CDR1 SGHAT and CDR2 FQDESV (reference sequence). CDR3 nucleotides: TGTGCCAGCAGCTTAACGCCCGTTGAAATCACCGGGGAGCTGTTTTTT. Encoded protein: CASSLTPVEITGELFF.

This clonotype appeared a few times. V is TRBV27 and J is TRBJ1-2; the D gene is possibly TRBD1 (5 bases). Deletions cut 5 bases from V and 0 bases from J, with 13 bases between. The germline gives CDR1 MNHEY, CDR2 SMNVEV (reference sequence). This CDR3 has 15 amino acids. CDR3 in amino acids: CASSKSGLPNYGYTF. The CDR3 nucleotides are TGTGCCAGCAGTAAGTCAGGGCTTCCTAACTATGGCTACACCTTC.

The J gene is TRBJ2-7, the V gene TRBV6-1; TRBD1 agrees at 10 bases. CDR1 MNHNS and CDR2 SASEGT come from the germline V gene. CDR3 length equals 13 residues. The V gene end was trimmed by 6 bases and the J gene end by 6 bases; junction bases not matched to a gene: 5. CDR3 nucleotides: TGTGCCAGCAGATTGGACAGGGGGGGCGAGCAGTACTTC. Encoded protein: CASRLDRGGEQYF.

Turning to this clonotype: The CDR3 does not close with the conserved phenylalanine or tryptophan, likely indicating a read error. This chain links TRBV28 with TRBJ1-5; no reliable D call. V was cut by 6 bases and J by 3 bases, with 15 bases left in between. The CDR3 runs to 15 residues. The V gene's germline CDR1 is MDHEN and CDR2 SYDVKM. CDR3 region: CASRLWRITNQPQHL. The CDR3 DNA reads TGTGCCAGCAGACTTTGGCGGATCACCAATCAGCCCCAGCATCTT.

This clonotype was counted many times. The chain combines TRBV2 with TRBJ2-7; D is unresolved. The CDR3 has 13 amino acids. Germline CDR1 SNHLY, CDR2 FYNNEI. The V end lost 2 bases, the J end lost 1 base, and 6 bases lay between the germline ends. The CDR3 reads CASSEQQSYEQYF. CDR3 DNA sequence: TGTGCCAGCAGTGAACAGCAGTCCTACGAGCAGTACTTC.

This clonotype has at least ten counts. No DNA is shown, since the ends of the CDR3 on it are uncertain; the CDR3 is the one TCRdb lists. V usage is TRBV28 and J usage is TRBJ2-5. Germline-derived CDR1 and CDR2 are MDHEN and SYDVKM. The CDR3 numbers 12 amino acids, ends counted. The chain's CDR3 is CASSTSPETQYF.

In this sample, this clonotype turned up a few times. CDR3 DNA sequence: TGCAGCGTGCGGACAGGTCACTACGAGCAGTACTTC. This encodes CSVRTGHYEQYF. The gene calls are TRBV29-1 and TRBJ2-7; TRBD1 aligns across 7 bases. J lost 3 bases, V lost 6 bases, and 5 bases had no gene match. There are 12 residues in the CDR3. CDR1 is SQVTM, CDR2 ANQGSEA, per germline.

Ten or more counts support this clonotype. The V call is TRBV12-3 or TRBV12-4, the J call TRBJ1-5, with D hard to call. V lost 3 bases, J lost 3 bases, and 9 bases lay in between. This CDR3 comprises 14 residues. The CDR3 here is CASSLEDVNQPQHF. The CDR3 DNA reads TGTGCCAGCAGTTTGGAGGACGTCAATCAGCCCCAGCATTTT.

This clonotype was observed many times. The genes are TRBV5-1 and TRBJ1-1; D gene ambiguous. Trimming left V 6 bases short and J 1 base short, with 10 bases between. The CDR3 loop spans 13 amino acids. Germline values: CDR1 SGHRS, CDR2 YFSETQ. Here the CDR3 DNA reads TGCGCCAGCAAGCCCGGCACGAACACTGAAGCTTTCTTT. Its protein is CASKPGTNTEAFF.

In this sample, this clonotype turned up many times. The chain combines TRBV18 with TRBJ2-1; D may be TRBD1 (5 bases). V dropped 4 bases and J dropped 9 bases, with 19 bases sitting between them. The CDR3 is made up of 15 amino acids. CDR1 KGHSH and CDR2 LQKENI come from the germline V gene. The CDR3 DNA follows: TGTGCCAGCTCACACGTGGCAGTTAATCAGGGTGAGCAGTTCTTC. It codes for CASSHVAVNQGEQFF.

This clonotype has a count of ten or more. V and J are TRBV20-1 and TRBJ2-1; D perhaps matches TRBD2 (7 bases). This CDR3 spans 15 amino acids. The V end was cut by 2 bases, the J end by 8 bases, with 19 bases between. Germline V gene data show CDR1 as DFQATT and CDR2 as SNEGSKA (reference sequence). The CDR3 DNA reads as TGCAGTGCTAGAAAAAGGGGGGGCCTTGACGATGAGCAGTTCTTC. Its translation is CSARKRGGLDDEQFF.

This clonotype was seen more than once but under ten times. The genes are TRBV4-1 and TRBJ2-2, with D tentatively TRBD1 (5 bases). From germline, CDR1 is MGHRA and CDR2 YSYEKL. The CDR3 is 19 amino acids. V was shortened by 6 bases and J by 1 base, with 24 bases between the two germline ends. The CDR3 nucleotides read TGCGCCAGCAGGTATTATTCAGTGGGGCGAAATGAGAACACCGGGGAGCTGTTTTTT. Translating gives CASRYYSVGRNENTGELFF.

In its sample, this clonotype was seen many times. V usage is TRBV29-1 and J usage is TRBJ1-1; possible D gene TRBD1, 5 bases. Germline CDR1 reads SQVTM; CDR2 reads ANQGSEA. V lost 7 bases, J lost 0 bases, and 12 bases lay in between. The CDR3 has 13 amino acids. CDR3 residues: CSAEAGMNTEAFF. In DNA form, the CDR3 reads TGCAGCGCCGAGGCAGGGATGAACACTGAAGCTTTCTTT.

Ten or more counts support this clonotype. CDR3 nucleotides: TGTGCCAGTAGTGTGACAGTGAACACTGAAGCTTTCTTT. Translation: CASSVTVNTEAFF. V usage is TRBV19 and J usage is TRBJ1-1; maybe TRBD1 (5 bases). Per the germline V gene, CDR1 is LNHDA and CDR2 is SQIVND (reference sequence). V gave up 5 bases and J gave up 0 bases, with 7 bases separating them. This CDR3 is 13 amino acids long.